Included here is one T cell receptor beta chain sequence, with context. The table lists this clone with a count of one. No antigen is known for it. Base qualities are not at hand, and no much larger clone is one base apart. Including the terminal cysteine and phenylalanine, the CDR3 comprises 14 residues. Only CDR3 DNA is held: 42 bases, read in frame from base 1. As encoded in the germline V gene, CDR1 is MNHEY while CDR2 is SVGEGT. The V end loses 6 bases and the J end loses 7 bases, and a stretch of 18 bases separates them. Participants in the prospective study were aged 18 to 89 years, lived in about two dozen United States geographic areas, and enrolled through a virtual design. To assign participants to cohorts, the prospective study relied on clinical history that participants themselves reported in a screening survey and a study questionnaire. Each participant in the prospective study had whole blood, serum and a nasopharyngeal or oropharyngeal swab collected by mobile phlebotomists. Additional blood draws and questionnaires over a roughly two-month period could optionally be provided by prospective study participants. Before DNA extraction, blood samples from the prospective study were shipped at room temperature or frozen.

The entry originates in a study of blood T cell repertoires in COVID-19 (dated by TCRdb to the early 2020s). Turning to the overall study: Samples covering the acute and convalescent phases of COVID-19 were provided by collaborators in the United States, Italy and Spain. The prospective study material was composed of cDNA or gDNA derived from T cells, B-cell-depleted T cells, or PBMCs. The dataset comprised deeply sampled blood TCRbeta repertoires from subjects exposed to, actively infected with, or recovered from COVID-19. The repertoires were released in a freely available public database meant as a resource for research on the immune response to SARS-CoV-2. Samples were obtained from the ongoing ImmuneRACE study (first 160 participants) and from about 1,300 subjects provided by 6 global collaborators. Nearly every sample came with metadata listing a de-identified subject ID, COVID-19 status, age in years and sex. Where HLA class I and class II types were available, the types were taken from metadata supplied by the sample provider, not from assay-based typing. Here is what the overall study found, with its caveats: The quantity of clinical and demographic metadata differed by source and by participant and was supplied without curation.

TCRbeta CDR3 regions were amplified from genomic DNA by means of the immunoSEQ Assay, a bias-controlled multiplex PCR. Concerning the study's data processing: Nucleated cell counts per sample were estimated from amplification of reference gene primers within the assay. To quantify the absolute abundance of each unique TCRbeta CDR3 rearrangement, sequence reads were collapsed and filtered. For each sample, productive Simpson clonality was calculated by taking the square root of Simpson's diversity index across productive rearrangements. TCRdb took over this immuneACCESS table, retaining in-frame rearrangements with V and J assigned. Such tables are incomplete; in checked studies, under half of the missing clones stem from an unresolved V gene, and the remainder is unexplained. That table gives V, J and clone size, and the DNA gave D and trimming. In all, the sample holds some 460,000 clones, and about 90% of those were seen once. Roughly 1.9% of the sample lies in the top ten.

The sample consisted of PBMCs or T cells enriched from blood (not recorded which). The rearranged chain carries TRBV6-2 or TRBV6-3 and TRBJ1-1; the D gene cannot be resolved reliably. This clonotype was sampled from a woman younger than 30 with acute COVID-19. CDR3 reads: CASSISGMADEAFF. The bases are TGTGCCAGCAGCATAAGTGGTATGGCAGATGAAGCTTTCTTT.